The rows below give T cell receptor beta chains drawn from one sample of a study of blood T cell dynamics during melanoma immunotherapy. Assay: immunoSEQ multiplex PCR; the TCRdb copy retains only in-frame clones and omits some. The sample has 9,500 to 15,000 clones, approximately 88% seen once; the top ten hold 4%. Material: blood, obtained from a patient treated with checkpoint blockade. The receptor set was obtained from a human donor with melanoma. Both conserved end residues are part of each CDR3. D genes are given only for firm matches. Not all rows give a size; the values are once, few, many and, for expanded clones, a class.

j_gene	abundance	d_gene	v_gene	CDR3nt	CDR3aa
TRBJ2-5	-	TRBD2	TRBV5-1	TGCGCCAGCAGCCCGGCTAGCGGGGGGAAGTCAAAGACCCAGTACTTC	CASSPASGGKSKTQYF
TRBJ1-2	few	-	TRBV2	TGTGCCAGCTCGAGGCAGCTGGACTATGGCTACACCTTC	CASSRQLDYGYTF
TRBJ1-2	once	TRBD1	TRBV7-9	TGTGCCAGCAGCTTGTCTGACAGGGGGAGATACACCTTC	CASSLSDRGRYTF
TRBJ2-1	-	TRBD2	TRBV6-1	TGTGCCAGCAGTGAAGCCTTACTAGCGGGGGGTTACAATGAGCAGTTCTTC	CASSEALLAGGYNEQFF
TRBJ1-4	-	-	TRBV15	TGTGCCACCTCCAGGGAAAAACTGTTTTTT	CATSREKLFF
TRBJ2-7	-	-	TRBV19	TGTGCCAGTAGTAGCCAACAGGGAAGGTCGGCCTACGAGCAGTACTTC	CASSSQQGRSAYEQYF
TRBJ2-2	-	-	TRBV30	TGTGCCTGGCGGAGAGACAGGCAGACCGGGGAGCTGTTTTTT	CAWRRDRQTGELFF
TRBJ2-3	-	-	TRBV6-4	TGTGCCAGCAGTGACGAAGGACTCAACACAGATACGCAGTATTTT	CASSDEGLNTDTQYF
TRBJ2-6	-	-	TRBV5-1	TGCGCCAGCAGCGCCCCGGTGCAGGCGGCCTCTGGGGCCAACGTCCTGACTTTC	CASSAPVQAASGANVLTF
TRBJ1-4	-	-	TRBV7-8	TGTGCCAGCAGCTTAGGGCCCATTGAAAAACTGTTTTTT	CASSLGPIEKLFF
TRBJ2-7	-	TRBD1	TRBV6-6	TGTGCCAGCAGACTACAGGGGAACGAGCAGTACTTC	CASRLQGNEQYF
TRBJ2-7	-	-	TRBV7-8	TGTGCCAGCACCAGCAGACTAGCCTACGAGCAGTACTTC	CASTSRLAYEQYF
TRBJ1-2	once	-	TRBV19	TGTGCCAGCACTGGGCGGAGCTACACCTTC	CASTGRSYTF
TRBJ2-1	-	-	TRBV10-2	TGCGCCAGCAGTGAGTCTGGACAGTACGATGAGCAGTTCTTC	CASSESGQYDEQFF
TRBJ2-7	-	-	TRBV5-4	TGTGCCAGCAGCCTTAAAGACAGCTACGAGCAGTACTTC	CASSLKDSYEQYF
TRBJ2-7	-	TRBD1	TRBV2	TGTGCCAACCTGGGGGGACAGGGCTCCTACGAGCAGTACTTC	CANLGGQGSYEQYF
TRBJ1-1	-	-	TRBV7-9	TGTGCCAGCAGCTTACTGAACACTGAAGCTTTCTTT	CASSLLNTEAFF
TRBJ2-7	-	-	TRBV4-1	TGCGCCAGCAGCCACTCAGGGAGCTCCTACGAGCAGTACTTC	CASSHSGSSYEQYF
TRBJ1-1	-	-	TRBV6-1	TGTGCCAGTCATGTTACGTGGAACACTGAAGCTTTCTTT	CASHVTWNTEAFF
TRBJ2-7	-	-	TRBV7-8	TGTGCCAGCAGCCCCCTGACAGGCTACGAGCAGTACTTC	CASSPLTGYEQYF
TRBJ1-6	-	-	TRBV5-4	TGTGCCAGCAGCCCTACTTTACAGCAGGGGAATTCACCCCTCCACTTT	CASSPTLQQGNSPLHF
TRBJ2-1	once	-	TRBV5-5	TGTGCCAGCAGCTTGTTCGAGGGTGAGCAGTTCTTC	CASSLFEGEQFF
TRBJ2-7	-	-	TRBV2	TGTGCCAGCAACGAGGCATCCCAAAACGAGCAGTACTTC	CASNEASQNEQYF
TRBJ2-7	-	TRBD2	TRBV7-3	TGTGCCAGCAGCCTGACTAGCGGGAGTTTCTACGAGCAGTACTTC	CASSLTSGSFYEQYF
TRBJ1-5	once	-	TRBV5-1	TGCGCCAGCAGCTTGGGAGGGGGAGAGCAGCCCCAGCATTTT	CASSLGGGEQPQHF
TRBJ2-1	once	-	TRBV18	TGTGCCAGCTCACCACGACTACTTGAGCAGTTCTTC	CASSPRLLEQFF
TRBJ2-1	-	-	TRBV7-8	TGTGCCAGCAGCTTACTTCGGGGGGCTTTCAATGAGCAGTTCTTC	CASSLLRGAFNEQFF
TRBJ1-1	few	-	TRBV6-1	TGTGCCAGCAGTGATGGGAACACAGTTGAAGCTTTCTTT	CASSDGNTVEAFF
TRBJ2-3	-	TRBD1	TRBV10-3	TGTGCCATCAGAGAGGGGGCTCTGAGCACAGATACGCAGTATTTT	CAIREGALSTDTQYF
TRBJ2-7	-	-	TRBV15	TGTGCCACCAGCAGAGATCCTGGGGGGGCAGACGAGCAGTACTTC	CATSRDPGGADEQYF
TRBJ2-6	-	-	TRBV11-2	TGTGCCAGCACCTCGATAATTCGGGCCAACGTCCTGACTTTC	CASTSIIRANVLTF
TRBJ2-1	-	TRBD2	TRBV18	TGTGCCAGCTCACCACAGGGCCTAGCGGGGGGTCGCTCCTACAATGAGCAGTTCTTC	CASSPQGLAGGRSYNEQFF
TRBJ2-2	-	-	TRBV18	TGTGCCAGCTCACAACAACCTCCCGGGGAGCTGTTTTTT	CASSQQPPGELFF
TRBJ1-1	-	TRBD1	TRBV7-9	TGTGCCAGCAGCGAAACAGGGGGCACTGAAGCTTTCTTT	CASSETGGTEAFF
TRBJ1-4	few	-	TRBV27	TGTGCCAGCAGTTTATTTGGGGCGGCTAATGAAAAACTGTTTTTT	CASSLFGAANEKLFF
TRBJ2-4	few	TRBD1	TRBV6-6	TGTGCCAGCCCAACGGGACAGGGTGCAAACATTCAGTACTTC	CASPTGQGANIQYF
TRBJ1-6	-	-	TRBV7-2	TGTGCCAGCAGCTCTCCCTACAGAAACTATAATTCACCCCTCCACTTT	CASSSPYRNYNSPLHF
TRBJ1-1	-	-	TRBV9	TGTGCCAGCAGCGTAGGTGGGCAGAACACTGAAGCTTTCTTT	CASSVGGQNTEAFF
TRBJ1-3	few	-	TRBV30	TGTGCCTGGAGTATCAGCTCTGGAAACACCATATATTTT	CAWSISSGNTIYF
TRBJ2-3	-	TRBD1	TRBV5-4	TGTGCCAGCAGCTTGGGACAGGGCCCTCCATACCCAGATACGCAGTATTTT	CASSLGQGPPYPDTQYF
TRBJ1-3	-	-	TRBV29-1	TGCAGCGTCGCTACAAGGTCTGGAAACACCATATATTTT	CSVATRSGNTIYF
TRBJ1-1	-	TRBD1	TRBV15	TGTGCCACCAGCAGGGGACAGTCAAACACTGAAGCTTTCTTT	CATSRGQSNTEAFF
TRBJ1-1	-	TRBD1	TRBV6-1	TGTGCCAGCAACATACAGGGGGGAGACACTGAAGCTTTCTTT	CASNIQGGDTEAFF
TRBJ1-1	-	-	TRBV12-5	TGTGCTAGTGGTTTGTCTTACCAGAACACTGAAGCTTTCTTT	CASGLSYQNTEAFF
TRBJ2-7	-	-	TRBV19	TGTGCCAGTAGTGTAGAACCCCGCGGGTCCGAGCAGTACTTC	CASSVEPRGSEQYF
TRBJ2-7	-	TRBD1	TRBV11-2	TGTGCCAGCAGCAAGAAACAGGGGGCCAGACTCCGCGAGCAGTACTTC	CASSKKQGARLREQYF
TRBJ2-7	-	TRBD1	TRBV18	TGTGCCAGCTCATCAAGACAGGGGGGGTACGAGCAGTACTTC	CASSSRQGGYEQYF
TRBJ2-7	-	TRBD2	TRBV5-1	TGCGCCAGCAGCTTGGCCTCCCGACTAGCTTCCCGGAGAGAGCAGTACTTC	CASSLASRLASRREQYF
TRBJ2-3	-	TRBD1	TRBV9	TGTGCCAGCGTGATGAGGGACAGGGCCACAGATACGCAGTATTTT	CASVMRDRATDTQYF
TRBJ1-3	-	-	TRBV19	TGTGCCAGTAGTATAGCCGCGGACAGCTCGGTGTTGGATTTT	CASSIAADSSVLDF
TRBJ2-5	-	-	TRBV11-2	TGTGCCAGCAGCTTGGGGGGGACCCAGTACTTC	CASSLGGTQYF
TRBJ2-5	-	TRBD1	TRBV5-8	TGTGCCAGCAGCCCCGGGACAGGGAGGGGAGAGACCCAGTACTTC	CASSPGTGRGETQYF
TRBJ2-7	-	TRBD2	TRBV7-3	TGTGCCAGCAGCGGATGGGGACTAGCGGGATCCTACGAGCAGTACTTC	CASSGWGLAGSYEQYF
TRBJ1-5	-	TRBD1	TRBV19	TGTGCCAGTATGCAGGGGGTGCATCAGCCCCAGCATTTT	CASMQGVHQPQHF
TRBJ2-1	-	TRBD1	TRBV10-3	TGTGCCATCAGGTCGGGACAGGGGTACAATGAGCAGTTCTTC	CAIRSGQGYNEQFF